Shown below are 8 T cell receptor beta chains from a single sample sequenced in a study of blood T cell repertoires in COVID-19. Using immunoSEQ multiplex PCR, the repertoire was profiled, and TCRdb retains in-frame clones only, with some absent. This table has nearly 350,000 clones, approximately 84% appearing once. Sequencing was done on a sample of PBMCs or T cells enriched from blood (not recorded which). These receptor sequences come from a woman in her 30s who had recovered from COVID-19.

This clone occurred once. This sequence joins TRBV27 and TRBJ1-2; D is ambiguous. CDR1 is MNHEY, CDR2 SMNVEV, per germline (reference sequence). Trimming took 5 bases from V and 4 from J, leaving 17 bases between them. The CDR3 spans 15 residues. The CDR3 sequence is CASSPISRSVYGYTF. DNA of the CDR3: TGTGCCAGCAGTCCGATCAGCAGGTCGGTCTATGGCTACACCTTC.

This CDR3 is CASRVRGYGGYTF. CDR3 bases: TGTGCCAGCAGGGTCAGGGGCTACGGGGGCTACACCTTC. The chain recombines TRBV7-9 with TRBJ1-2, with D possibly being TRBD1 (6 bases). V was shortened by 6 bases and J by 8 bases, with 16 bases between the two germline ends. This CDR3 is built from 13 residues. Germline lookup yields CDR1 SEHNR and CDR2 FQNEAQ (reference sequence).

V usage is TRBV5-1 and J usage is TRBJ2-7; TRBD1 matches 10 bases. V was pared by 0 bases and J by 4 bases, with 4 bases of the junction left unmatched. The CDR3 is made up of 15 amino acids. Germline V gene lookup returns CDR1 SGHRS and CDR2 YFSETQ. The chain's CDR3 is CASSLEGTGVYEQYF. CDR3 DNA sequence: TGCGCCAGCAGCTTGGAGGGGACAGGGGTTTACGAGCAGTACTTC.

The J gene is TRBJ1-6, the V gene TRBV30; D is undetermined. V gave up 0 bases and J gave up 7 bases, with 13 bases separating them. In germline, CDR1 is GTSNPN, CDR2 SVGIG (reference sequence). The CDR3 is made up of 15 amino acids. The CDR3 nucleotides read TGTGCCTGGAGTGTCCAGGTTTCAGAGAATTCACCCCTCCACTTT. Translating it yields CAWSVQVSENSPLHF.

The rearrangement links TRBV25-1 to TRBJ2-4; 9 bases are shared with TRBD1. The germline gives CDR1 MGHDK, CDR2 SYGVNS. This CDR3 has 14 residues. The J segment lost 6 bases and the V segment lost 3 bases, leaving 3 bases of the junction unmatched. The CDR3 sequence is CASSDSGQGNIQYF. DNA for the CDR3: TGTGCCAGCAGTGACTCGGGACAGGGAAACATTCAGTACTTC.

The rearrangement uses TRBV7-9 and TRBJ1-6; 10 bases line up with TRBD1. Germline V gives CDR1 SEHNR, CDR2 FQNEAQ (reference sequence). The CDR3 spans 16 residues. V shed 5 bases, J shed 10 bases, and the junction held 11 bases outside the gene matches. DNA of the CDR3: TGTGCCAGCAGCGCGAAAAGAGGGACAGGGGCCTCACCCCTCCACTTT. It is translated as CASSAKRGTGASPLHF.

This sequence joins TRBV5-1 and TRBJ1-1, with TRBD1 identical over 8 bases. Losses at the gene ends were 0 bases for V and 4 bases for J; bases not matched to a gene: 8. Germline V gives CDR1 SGHRS, CDR2 YFSETQ. This CDR3 has 16 residues. The DNA of the CDR3 is TGCGCCAGCAGCTTGGCACTGACAGGGGCGACCACTGAAGCTTTCTTT. This sequence encodes CASSLALTGATTEAFF.

This chain joins TRBV3-1 (or the pseudogene TRBV3-2) and TRBJ1-5, with 7 positions matching TRBD1. Germline CDR1 and CDR2: LGHDT and YNNKEL (reference sequence). This CDR3 has 16 amino acids. J gave up 6 bases and V 1 base, and 9 bases lay outside the gene matches. The CDR3 spells CASSQGPNRGSQPQHF. In DNA form, the CDR3 reads TGTGCCAGCAGCCAAGGGCCTAACAGGGGCAGTCAGCCCCAGCATTTT.